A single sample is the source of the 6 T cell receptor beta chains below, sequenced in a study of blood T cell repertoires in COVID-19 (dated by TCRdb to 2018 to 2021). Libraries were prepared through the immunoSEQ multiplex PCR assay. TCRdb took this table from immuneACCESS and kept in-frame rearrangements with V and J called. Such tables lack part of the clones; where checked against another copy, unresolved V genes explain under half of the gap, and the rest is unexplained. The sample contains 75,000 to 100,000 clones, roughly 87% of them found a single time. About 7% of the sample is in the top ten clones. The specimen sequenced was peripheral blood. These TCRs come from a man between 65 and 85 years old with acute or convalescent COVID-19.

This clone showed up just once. The CDR3 coding sequence is TGCGCCAGCAGCCAGGCCATATATCAGCCCCAGCATTTT. Translation: CASSQAIYQPQHF. The chain uses TRBV4-1 and TRBJ1-5; D is unclear. The germline V and J ends were trimmed by 3 bases and 5 bases, with 8 bases remaining between them. CDR1 is MGHRA, CDR2 YSYEKL, per germline. This CDR3 has 13 residues.

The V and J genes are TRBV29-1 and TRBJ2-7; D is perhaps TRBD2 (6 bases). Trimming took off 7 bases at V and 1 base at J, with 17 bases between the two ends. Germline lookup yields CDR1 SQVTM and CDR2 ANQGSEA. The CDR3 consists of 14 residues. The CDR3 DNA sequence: TGCAGCGCCCGGGTGGCGGGATATTCCTACGAGCAGTACTTC. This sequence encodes CSARVAGYSYEQYF.

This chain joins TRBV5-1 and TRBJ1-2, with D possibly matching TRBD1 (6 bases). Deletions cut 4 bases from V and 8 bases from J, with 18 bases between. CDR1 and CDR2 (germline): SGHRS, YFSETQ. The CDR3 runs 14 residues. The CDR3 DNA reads TGCGCCAGCAGCCGCGAATCAGGGGTAGGAGGCTACACCTTC. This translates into CASSRESGVGGYTF.

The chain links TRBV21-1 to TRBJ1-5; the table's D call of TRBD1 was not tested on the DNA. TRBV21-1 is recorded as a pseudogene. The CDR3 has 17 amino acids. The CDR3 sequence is CASSKGQGVISNQPQHF. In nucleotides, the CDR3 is TGTGCCAGCAGCAAGGGACAGGGGGTTATCAGCAATCAGCCCCAGCATTTT.

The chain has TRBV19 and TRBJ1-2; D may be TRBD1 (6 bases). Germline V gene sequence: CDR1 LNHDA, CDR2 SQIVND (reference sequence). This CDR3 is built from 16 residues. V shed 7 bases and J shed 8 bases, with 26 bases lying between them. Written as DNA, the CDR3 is TGTGCCAGTACCCCCCCCCGGACAGCCGGCCTCCGAGGCTACACCTTC. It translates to CASTPPRTAGLRGYTF.

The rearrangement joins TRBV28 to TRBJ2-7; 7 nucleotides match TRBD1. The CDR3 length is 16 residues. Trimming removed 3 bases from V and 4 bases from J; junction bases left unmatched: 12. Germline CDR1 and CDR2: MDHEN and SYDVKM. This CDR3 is CASSLTPTGALYEQYF. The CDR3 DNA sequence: TGTGCCAGCAGTTTGACCCCTACAGGGGCCCTATACGAGCAGTACTTC.